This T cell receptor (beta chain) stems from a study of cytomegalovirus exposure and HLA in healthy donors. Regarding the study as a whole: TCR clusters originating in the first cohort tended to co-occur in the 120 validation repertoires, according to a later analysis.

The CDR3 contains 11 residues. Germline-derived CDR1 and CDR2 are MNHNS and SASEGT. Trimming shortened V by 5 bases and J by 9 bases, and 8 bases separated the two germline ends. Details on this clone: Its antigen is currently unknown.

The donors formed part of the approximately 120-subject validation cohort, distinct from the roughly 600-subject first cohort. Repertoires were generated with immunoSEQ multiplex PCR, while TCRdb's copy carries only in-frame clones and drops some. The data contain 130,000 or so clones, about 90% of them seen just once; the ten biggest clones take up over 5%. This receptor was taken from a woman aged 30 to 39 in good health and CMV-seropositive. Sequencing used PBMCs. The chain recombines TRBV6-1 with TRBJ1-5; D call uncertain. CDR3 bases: TGTGCCAGCAGTCAAGAGAGGCCCCAGCATTTT. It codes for CASSQERPQHF.